The clone carrying this T cell receptor (beta chain) was seen only a few times. Its specificity is unknown. This specimen belongs to a study of T cell repertoires in cytomegalovirus infection. Across the whole study: CMV infection plus the matching HLA type was flagged by public TCR beta signatures. Overall study findings and caveats: HLA-C-restricted CMV clonotypes gave the most frequent clonotype in two of eight donors. Cumulative frequency (of public TCR beta family members) identified carriers of CMV plus the relevant HLA.

TCRdb redid the calling of the reads with MiXCR, one entry per CDR3 protein. The data show approximately 160,000 distinct CDR3 sequences, 17% seen once. CDR1 SQVTM and CDR2 ANQGSEA come from the germline V gene. There are 15 residues in the CDR3. V gave up 8 bases and J gave up 2 bases, with 20 bases separating them. The specimen was CD8+ T cells from PBMCs. This sequence was found in a human donor in good health (CMV status not recorded). Some clones in this sample may be carry-over from other donors' samples. The chain couples TRBV29-1 to TRBJ2-3; D is possibly TRBD1 (5 bases). The CDR3 coding sequence is TGCAGCTTTTCTCCAAGGGAAGGGGCCACAGATACGCAGTATTTT. Its protein product is CSFSPREGATDTQYF.